A selection of T cell receptor beta chains follows, all from one sample in a study of cytomegalovirus exposure and HLA in healthy donors. Sequencing used immunoSEQ multiplex PCR; TCRdb keeps in-frame clones, though not all of them. The sample has about 110,000 clones, approximately 88% seen once. Sequencing was carried out using PBMCs. The receptors derive from a woman aged 30 to 39 in good health and CMV-seropositive. Both conserved end residues are trimmed from each CDR3.

TRBV7-7 10 ASTPGSGELF
TRBV30 13 AWSVAGTGSYEQY
TRBV10-1 15 ASSESRGLAGAGEQY
TRBV29-1 11 SVEGTGSSGYT
TRBV15 14 ATSMPGTGAGNTIY
TRBV2 14 ASSELAGGDTGELF
TRBV6-1 12 ASSVEQGLTEAF
TRBV19 12 ASRHQGTNQPQH
TRBV11-2 13 ASSLVAGGPYEQY
TRBV11-2 10 ASSRGSYEQY
TRBV4-3 16 ASSQEGLAGAFTDTQY
TRBV2 12 ASSGQGAENEQF
TRBV6-1 13 ASSHRVAGANVLT
TRBV7-2 15 ASSLDLGLAGGYEQF
TRBV4-1 14 ASSPAPGQPNSPLH
TRBV4-2 11 ASSHGKAYEQY
TRBV30 12 AWNPSGRAGEQY
TRBV5-1 12 ASSSTGGIYEQY
TRBV4-3 13 ASSQVPGWDTEAF
TRBV27 11 ASSPVVNTEAF
TRBV27 12 ASSLSLVNTEAF
TRBV19 10 ATAGTAETQY
TRBV7-9 13 ASSPGTGAGYEQY
TRBV6-5 12 ASSYLDRQYGYT
TRBV29-1 12 SVPGGWGTDTQY
TRBV27 11 ASSSFRGDTQY
TRBV27 15 ASSLYRGAPGTDTQY
TRBV19 15 ASSLRTGGYDTGELF
TRBV28 12 ASSRVGLSYEQY
TRBV5-6 12 ASSPGTRAHEQY
TRBV5-6 13 ASSPGTGAGNTQY
TRBV5-6 14 ASSLWPLADTGELF
TRBV4-1 13 ASSQDGAGGQPQH
TRBV28 14 ASSFIGGPAEDTQY
TRBV30 13 AWSVGGLAGETQY